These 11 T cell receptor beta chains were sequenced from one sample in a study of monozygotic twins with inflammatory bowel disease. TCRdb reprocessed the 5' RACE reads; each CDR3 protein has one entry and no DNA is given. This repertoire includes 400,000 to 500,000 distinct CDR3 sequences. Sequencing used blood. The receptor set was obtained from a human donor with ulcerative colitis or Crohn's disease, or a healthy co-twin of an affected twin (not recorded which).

The CDR3: CASSFWLAETDTQYF. V usage is TRBV12-3 or TRBV12-4 and J usage is TRBJ2-3; the TRBD2 assignment by TCRdb is unverifiable without DNA. The CDR3 sequence is 15 residues long.

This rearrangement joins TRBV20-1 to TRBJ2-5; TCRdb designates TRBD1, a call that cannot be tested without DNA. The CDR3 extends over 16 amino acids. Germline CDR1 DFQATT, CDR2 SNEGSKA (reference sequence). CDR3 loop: CSANVIPGQVQETQYF.

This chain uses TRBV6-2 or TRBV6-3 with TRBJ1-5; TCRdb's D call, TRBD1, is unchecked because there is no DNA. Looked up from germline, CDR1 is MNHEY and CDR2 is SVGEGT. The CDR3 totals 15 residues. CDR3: CASSYWGVSNQPQHF.

The CDR3 loop is CASSRQGAGELFF. V is TRBV5-1 and J is TRBJ2-2; TCRdb reports TRBD1, a call that lacks DNA to check it against. The CDR3 loop spans 13 amino acids. CDR1 and CDR2 from the germline V gene are SGHRS and YFSETQ.

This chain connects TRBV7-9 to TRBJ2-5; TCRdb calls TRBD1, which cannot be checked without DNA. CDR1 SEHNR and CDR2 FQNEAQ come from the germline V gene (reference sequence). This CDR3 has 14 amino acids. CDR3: CASSSTGHKETQYF.

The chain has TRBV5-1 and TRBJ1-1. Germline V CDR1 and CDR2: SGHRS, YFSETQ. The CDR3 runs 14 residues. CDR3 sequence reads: CASSPNSGNTEAFF. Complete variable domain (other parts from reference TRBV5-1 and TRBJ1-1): KAGVTQTPRYLIKTRGQQVTLSCSPISGHRSVSWYQQTPGQGLQFLFEYFSETQRNKGNFPGRFSGRQFSNSRSEMNVSTLELGDSALYLCASSPNSGNTEAFFGQGTRLTVV.

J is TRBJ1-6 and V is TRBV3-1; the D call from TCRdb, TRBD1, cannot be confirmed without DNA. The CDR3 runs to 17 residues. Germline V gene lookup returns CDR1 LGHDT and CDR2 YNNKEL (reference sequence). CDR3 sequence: CASSRFPVDRENSPLHF.

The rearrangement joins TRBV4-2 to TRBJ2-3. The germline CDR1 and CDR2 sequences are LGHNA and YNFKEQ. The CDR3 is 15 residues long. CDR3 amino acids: CASSQDRDSPDTQYF.

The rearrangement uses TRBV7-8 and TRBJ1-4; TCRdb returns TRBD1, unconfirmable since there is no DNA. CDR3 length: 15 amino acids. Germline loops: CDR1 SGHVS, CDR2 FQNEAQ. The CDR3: CASSLSDRVNEKLFF. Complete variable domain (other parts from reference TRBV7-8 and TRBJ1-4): GAGVSQSPRYKVAKRGQDVALRCDPISGHVSLFWYQQALGQGPEFLTYFQNEAQLDKSGLPSDRFFAERPEGSVSTLKIQRTQQEDSAVYLCASSLSDRVNEKLFFGSGTQLSVL.

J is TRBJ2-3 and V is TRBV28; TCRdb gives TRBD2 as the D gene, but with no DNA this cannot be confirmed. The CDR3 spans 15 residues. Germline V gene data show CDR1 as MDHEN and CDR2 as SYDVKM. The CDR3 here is CASSLGTAGGRTQYF. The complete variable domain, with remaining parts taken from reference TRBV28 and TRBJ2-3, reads DVKVTQSSRYLVKRTGEKVFLECVQDMDHENMFWYRQDPGLGLRLIYFSYDVKMKEKGDIPEGYSVSREKKERFSLILESASTNQTSMYLCASSLGTAGGRTQYFGPGTRLTVL.

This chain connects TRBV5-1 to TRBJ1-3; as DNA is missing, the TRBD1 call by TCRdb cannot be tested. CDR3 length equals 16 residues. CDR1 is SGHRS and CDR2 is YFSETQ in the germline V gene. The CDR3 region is CASSQGQLGSGNTIYF.